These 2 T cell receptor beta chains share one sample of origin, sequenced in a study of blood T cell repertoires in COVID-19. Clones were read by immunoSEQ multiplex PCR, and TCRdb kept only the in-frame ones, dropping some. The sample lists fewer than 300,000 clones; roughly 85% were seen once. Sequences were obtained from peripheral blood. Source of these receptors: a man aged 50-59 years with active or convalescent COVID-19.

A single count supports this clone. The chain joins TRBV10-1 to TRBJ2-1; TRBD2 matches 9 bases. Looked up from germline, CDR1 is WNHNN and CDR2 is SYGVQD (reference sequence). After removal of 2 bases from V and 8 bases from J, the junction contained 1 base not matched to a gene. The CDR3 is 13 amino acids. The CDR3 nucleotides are TGCGCCAGCAGTGAGCGGACTAGCGATGAGCAGTTCTTC. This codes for CASSERTSDEQFF.

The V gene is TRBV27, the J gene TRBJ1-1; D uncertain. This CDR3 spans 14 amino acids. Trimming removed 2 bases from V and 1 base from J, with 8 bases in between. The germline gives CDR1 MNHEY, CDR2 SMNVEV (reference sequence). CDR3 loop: CASSLGGRNTEAFF. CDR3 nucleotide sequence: TGTGCCAGCAGTTTAGGTGGGAGGAACACTGAAGCTTTCTTT.